The 7 T cell receptor beta chains below all came from one sample that was sequenced in a study of T cell responses to AZD1222 COVID-19 vaccine. The assay was immunoSEQ multiplex PCR, and TCRdb's table has in-frame clones only and misses some. The sample shows approximately 130,000 clones, 88% of them seen only once. The sample here was peripheral blood, taken 28 days after the second AZD1222 dose. These receptors all stem from an adult who received the AZD1222 COVID-19 vaccine.

The chain is built from TRBV7-9 and TRBJ2-7; unclear D gene. The CDR3 runs to 14 residues. Per the germline V gene, CDR1 is SEHNR and CDR2 is FQNEAQ (reference sequence). The ends were cut back, 5 bases at V and 3 bases at J, with 14 bases in the middle. The CDR3 coding sequence is TGTGCCAGCAGCCGAGGCCCGGTGAACTACGAGCAGTACTTC. This gives the protein CASSRGPVNYEQYF.

V usage is TRBV6-5 and J usage is TRBJ2-1; 9 bases agree with TRBD2. Germline V lookup: CDR1 MNHEY, CDR2 SVGAGI. Trimming removed 2 bases from V and 4 bases from J; junction bases left unmatched: 3. The CDR3 is 15 amino acids. The CDR3 nucleotides are TGTGCCAGCAGTTACCTAGCGGGAAGGTACAATGAGCAGTTCTTC. This sequence encodes CASSYLAGRYNEQFF.

This clone was counted once. The chain couples TRBV23-1 to TRBJ1-1; D possibly corresponds to TRBD1 (5 bases). TRBV23-1 is noted as an ORF with a role that remains uncertain. CDR3 length equals 19 residues. V shed 1 base and J shed 1 base, with 22 bases lying between them. DNA for the CDR3: TGCGCCAGCAGTCAATTCCCCCGGGCGGGACTTTCGGAGAACACTGAAGCTTTCTTT. It codes for CASSQFPRAGLSENTEAFF.

This clone was observed a single time. The chain couples TRBV29-1 to TRBJ1-1, with D possibly matching TRBD1 (6 bases). Germline V gives CDR1 SQVTM, CDR2 ANQGSEA. Deletions cut 3 bases from V and 3 bases from J, with 14 bases between. This CDR3 is 14 amino acids long. The DNA of the CDR3 is TGCAGCGTTGAGCACACTCCAGGGGACACTGAAGCTTTCTTT. Its protein is CSVEHTPGDTEAFF.

The genes are TRBV7-3 and TRBJ2-6; maybe TRBD1 (5 bases). With 5 bases removed from V and 0 bases from J, the gap between germline ends came to 11 bases. The CDR3 totals 16 residues. Germline CDR1 SGHTA, CDR2 FQGTGA. Here the CDR3 DNA reads TGTGCCAGCAGCCGAGACAGCAACTCTGGGGCCAACGTCCTGACTTTC. This codes for CASSRDSNSGANVLTF.

The V gene is TRBV12-1, the J gene TRBJ1-4; the table names TRBD1, a call not compared with the DNA. TRBV12-1 is noted as a pseudogene. The length of the CDR3 is 16 residues. The CDR3 sequence is CASSFVGLQGHEKLFF. The DNA of the CDR3 is TGTGCCAGCAGCTTTGTGGGGCTACAGGGGCATGAAAAACTGTTTTTT.

V and J are TRBV29-1 and TRBJ2-3; D might be TRBD2 (6 bases). Trimming stripped 0 bases from V and 0 bases from J, with 13 bases between. The CDR3 sequence is 16 residues long. Germline values: CDR1 SQVTM, CDR2 ANQGSEA. The CDR3 is CSVEDQEGRSTDTQYF. CDR3 DNA: TGCAGCGTTGAAGATCAGGAGGGTCGTAGCACAGATACGCAGTATTTT.